These T cell receptor beta chains were read from a single sample in a study of T cells in Graves' hyperthyroidism and ophthalmopathy. TCRdb redid the calling of the multiplex PCR reads with MiXCR, one entry per CDR3 protein. The sample includes a few hundred thousand distinct CDR3 sequences, around 15% of them seen just once. The sequencing input was blood. All receptors come from a woman between 18 and 29 years old with Graves' hyperthyroidism. Each CDR3 is given with its conserved first and last residue. Fields, in order: J gene, D gene, clone size, V gene, CDR3 DNA, CDR3 protein. D genes are given only for firm matches. Size is stated for part of the rows, as once, few or many counts, or as a class when the clone is expanded.

J: TRBJ2-3
D: NA
size: many
V: TRBV20-1
DNA: TGCAGTGCCAGATTTGGTGGGGCCGTCACAGATACGCAGTATTTT
CDR3: CSARFGGAVTDTQYF

J: TRBJ2-7
D: TRBD1
size: NA
V: TRBV6-2/TRBV6-3
DNA: TGTGCCAGCAGTTACTACGGGACAGGGGCCCACGAGCAGTACTTC
CDR3: CASSYYGTGAHEQYF

J: TRBJ1-1
D: NA
size: many
V: TRBV7-6
DNA: TGTGCCAGCAGCTTAGTAACAGGTTCCACTGAAGCTTTCTTT
CDR3: CASSLVTGSTEAFF

J: TRBJ1-1
D: TRBD1
size: few
V: TRBV12-3/TRBV12-4
DNA: TGTGCCAGCAGCCCGAAGGGGGGACAGGTCCCAAACACTGAAGCTTTCTTT
CDR3: CASSPKGGQVPNTEAFF

J: TRBJ2-1
D: NA
size: NA
V: TRBV24-1
DNA: TGTGCCACCAGTGAGAGCCCCACGGAGAATGAGCAGTTCTTC
CDR3: CATSESPTENEQFF

J: TRBJ1-4
D: NA
size: few
V: TRBV3-1
DNA: TGTGCCAGCAGCCCTAGCCCCTGGACACAGAATGAAAAACTGTTTTTT
CDR3: CASSPSPWTQNEKLFF

J: TRBJ2-1
D: TRBD2
size: many
V: TRBV2
DNA: TGTGCCAGCAGTGCGGGGGGGACTAGCGGCCCGAGCTCCTACAATGAGCAGTTCTTC
CDR3: CASSAGGTSGPSSYNEQFF

J: TRBJ2-1
D: NA
size: many
V: TRBV10-1
DNA: TGCGCCAGCAGTGAGTTCGGGGTTGGGAAGAATGAGCAGTTCTTC
CDR3: CASSEFGVGKNEQFF

J: TRBJ2-7
D: NA
size: NA
V: TRBV19
DNA: TGTGCCAGTAGTATAGATAACGGAGGAGAGCAGTACTTC
CDR3: CASSIDNGGEQYF

J: TRBJ1-5
D: NA
size: many
V: TRBV11-2
DNA: TGTGCCAGCAGCCTAAACAGGAATCAGCCCCAGCATTTT
CDR3: CASSLNRNQPQHF

J: TRBJ2-1
D: NA
size: many
V: TRBV7-8
DNA: TGTGCCAGCAGCTTAGGACTCGGGACACCGTACAATGAGCAGTTCTTC
CDR3: CASSLGLGTPYNEQFF

J: TRBJ2-3
D: TRBD1
size: many
V: TRBV18
DNA: TGTGCCAGCTCACCACCGGTGGGACAGAGCACAGATACGCAGTATTTT
CDR3: CASSPPVGQSTDTQYF

J: TRBJ2-5
D: NA
size: NA
V: TRBV7-6
DNA: TGTGCCAGCAGCTTAATGGGACGCCAACAAGAGACCCAGTACTTC
CDR3: CASSLMGRQQETQYF

J: TRBJ2-7
D: NA
size: many
V: TRBV12-3/TRBV12-4
DNA: TGTGCCAGCAGTTTATCGGGACTCCTCGTCGGGCAGTACTTC
CDR3: CASSLSGLLVGQYF

J: TRBJ2-7
D: TRBD2
size: many
V: TRBV4-1
DNA: TGCGCCAGCAGCCAAGGCCCTAGCGGAACCTACGAGCAGTACTTC
CDR3: CASSQGPSGTYEQYF

J: TRBJ2-7
D: NA
size: NA
V: TRBV27
DNA: TGTGCCAGCAGTTTATCAGGATCCTACGAGCGGTACTTC
CDR3: CASSLSGSYERYF

J: TRBJ2-7
D: NA
size: many
V: TRBV20-1
DNA: TGCAGTGCTAATAGAGTCGGCTACGAGCAGTACTTC
CDR3: CSANRVGYEQYF

J: TRBJ2-1
D: TRBD1
size: many
V: TRBV7-9
DNA: TGTGCCAGCAGCGTCGGGACAGGTTCCTACAATGAGCAGTTCTTC
CDR3: CASSVGTGSYNEQFF

J: TRBJ1-4
D: NA
size: few
V: TRBV4-3
DNA: TGCGCCAGCAGCCAAGAAAGGGGTCAGGGTCTGAATGAAAAACTGTTTTTT
CDR3: CASSQERGQGLNEKLFF

J: TRBJ1-1
D: NA
size: once
V: TRBV9
DNA: TGTGCCAGCAGCGTAGTCGAGAGAGAGAACACTGAAGCTTTCTTT
CDR3: CASSVVERENTEAFF

J: TRBJ2-3
D: TRBD1
size: many
V: TRBV20-1
DNA: TGCAGTGCTAGAGGCGGTCGGGACAGTCGCACAGATACGCAGTATTTT
CDR3: CSARGGRDSRTDTQYF

J: TRBJ2-7
D: NA
size: many
V: TRBV6-1
DNA: TGTGCCAGCAGTGAAGGGGACACCTACGAGCAGTACTTC
CDR3: CASSEGDTYEQYF

J: TRBJ1-5
D: NA
size: NA
V: TRBV4-3
DNA: TGCGCCAGCAGCCAAGATCGGCACGGGCAGAATCAGCCCCAGCATTTT
CDR3: CASSQDRHGQNQPQHF

J: TRBJ1-2
D: TRBD1
size: few
V: TRBV20-1
DNA: TGCAGTGCTAGGACGAGGACAGGGGATGGCTACACCTTC
CDR3: CSARTRTGDGYTF

J: TRBJ2-3
D: TRBD2
size: many
V: TRBV2
DNA: TGTGCCAGCACCAAGCGGGGACTAGCGGGAGGGCCCCCAACAGATACGCAGTATTTT
CDR3: CASTKRGLAGGPPTDTQYF

J: TRBJ2-1
D: TRBD2
size: few
V: TRBV19
DNA: TGTGCCAGTAGTATAGTGCCTAGCGGGAGATTAGATGAGCAGTTCTTC
CDR3: CASSIVPSGRLDEQFF

J: TRBJ2-7
D: NA
size: many
V: TRBV28
DNA: TGTGCCAGCAGTCCAAGAGATACAGCGTACGAGCAGTACTTC
CDR3: CASSPRDTAYEQYF

J: TRBJ2-1
D: TRBD1
size: many
V: TRBV20-1
DNA: TGCAGTGCTAGAGATTTTAGGGGACAGAGGTCGACGGGGCAGTTCTTC
CDR3: CSARDFRGQRSTGQFF

J: TRBJ1-6
D: TRBD1
size: many
V: TRBV7-2
DNA: TGTGCCAGCAGCTGGTTGACAGGGGACAATTCACCCCTCCACTTT
CDR3: CASSWLTGDNSPLHF

J: TRBJ2-7
D: NA
size: NA
V: TRBV7-2
DNA: TGTGCCAGCAGCCCCGGCGTGGGCAGAACCTACGAGCAGTACTTC
CDR3: CASSPGVGRTYEQYF

J: TRBJ2-1
D: NA
size: few
V: TRBV19
DNA: TGTGCCAGTAGTACAACGGACTCCTCGTCGGTTTTGGATGAGCAGTTCTTC
CDR3: CASSTTDSSSVLDEQFF

J: TRBJ2-1
D: NA
size: NA
V: TRBV20-1
DNA: TGCAGTGCTAAGACAGGAGGTCATAGCTACAATGAGCAGTTCTTC
CDR3: CSAKTGGHSYNEQFF

J: TRBJ1-1
D: TRBD1
size: many
V: TRBV6-1
DNA: TGTGCCAGCAGTCGTCCCGGGACAGGGTCCATGAACACTGAAGCTTTCTTT
CDR3: CASSRPGTGSMNTEAFF

J: TRBJ1-1
D: NA
size: many
V: TRBV20-1
DNA: TGCAGTGCGATCTCAGGGGCACTCACTGAAGCTTTCTTT
CDR3: CSAISGALTEAFF

J: TRBJ2-1
D: TRBD1
size: NA
V: TRBV9
DNA: TGTGCCAGCAGCGTTACCGACAGGGGCTGGGAGCAGTTCTTC
CDR3: CASSVTDRGWEQFF

J: TRBJ2-7
D: NA
size: NA
V: TRBV29-1
DNA: TGCAGCGTTTATTTGGAGGGATCAGGCGAGCAGTACTTC
CDR3: CSVYLEGSGEQYF

J: TRBJ2-7
D: NA
size: NA
V: TRBV6-4
DNA: TGTGCCAGCAGTGACTCTTTTCCGTGGGACCCCTACGAGCAGTACTTC
CDR3: CASSDSFPWDPYEQYF

J: TRBJ2-3
D: NA
size: many
V: TRBV12-5
DNA: TGTGCTAGTGGTTTGGGAGGTTACACAGATACGCAGTATTTT
CDR3: CASGLGGYTDTQYF

J: TRBJ2-7
D: TRBD2
size: many
V: TRBV12-3/TRBV12-4
DNA: TGTGCCATCAGTGAACTAGCGGGAGGGTGGTACGAGCAGTACTTC
CDR3: CAISELAGGWYEQYF

J: TRBJ2-1
D: TRBD1
size: NA
V: TRBV25-1
DNA: TGTGCCAGCAGCCGGGACAGGGGGGATAACAATGAGCAGTTCTTC
CDR3: CASSRDRGDNNEQFF

J: TRBJ2-1
D: TRBD2
size: many
V: TRBV20-1
DNA: TGCAGTGCTAGAGATGGGGCCAAGGGAGGGGAGCAGTTCTTC
CDR3: CSARDGAKGGEQFF

J: TRBJ1-1
D: NA
size: many
V: TRBV3-1
DNA: TGTGCCAGCAGCCAGAAGGCGAACACTGAAGCTTTCTTT
CDR3: CASSQKANTEAFF

J: TRBJ1-1
D: NA
size: many
V: TRBV3-1
DNA: TGTGCCAGCAGCCATTTGGCGGGGAAAGCTGAAGCTTTCTTT
CDR3: CASSHLAGKAEAFF

J: TRBJ2-7
D: TRBD2
size: many
V: TRBV7-2
DNA: TGTGCCAGCAGCTCTAGCGGGAGGGCCCTCTACGAGCAGTACTTC
CDR3: CASSSSGRALYEQYF

J: TRBJ2-5
D: TRBD2
size: many
V: TRBV2
DNA: TGTGCCAGCAGTGAAACTAGCGGGAGGCCCCAAGAGACCCAGTACTTC
CDR3: CASSETSGRPQETQYF

J: TRBJ2-7
D: NA
size: many
V: TRBV7-8
DNA: TGTGCCAGCAGCTTAGAAAGGAACTTGGACAGCAGTTGGTCCTACGAGCAGTACTTC
CDR3: CASSLERNLDSSWSYEQYF

J: TRBJ2-5
D: TRBD1
size: many
V: TRBV7-9
DNA: TGTGCCAGCAGCGGAAAACAGGGGGCGGAGACCCAGTACTTC
CDR3: CASSGKQGAETQYF

J: TRBJ1-1
D: NA
size: few
V: TRBV6-1
DNA: TGTGCCAGCGGTCCTCAGCCCGACACTGAAGCTTTCTTT
CDR3: CASGPQPDTEAFF

J: TRBJ2-3
D: TRBD1
size: many
V: TRBV6-1
DNA: TGTGCCAGCAAACTGACAGGGCGCACAGATACGCAGTATTTT
CDR3: CASKLTGRTDTQYF

J: TRBJ1-4
D: NA
size: many
V: TRBV28
DNA: TGTGCCAGCAGTTTTAATTCAGGGGTGACTGAAAAACTGTTTTTT
CDR3: CASSFNSGVTEKLFF

J: TRBJ2-5
D: TRBD2
size: many
V: TRBV12-3/TRBV12-4
DNA: TGTGCCAGCAGTTCGCACGGGGGGGCGGAGACCCAGTACTTC
CDR3: CASSSHGGAETQYF

J: TRBJ1-6
D: NA
size: many
V: TRBV28
DNA: TGTGCCAGCAAGACGGGGCTGGGGGTCGCTGATTCACCCCTCCACTTT
CDR3: CASKTGLGVADSPLHF

J: TRBJ2-1
D: TRBD1
size: few
V: TRBV5-1
DNA: TGCGCCAGCAGCTTGGCCGAGGGGACAGGTCTCTCCAATGAGCAGTTCTTC
CDR3: CASSLAEGTGLSNEQFF